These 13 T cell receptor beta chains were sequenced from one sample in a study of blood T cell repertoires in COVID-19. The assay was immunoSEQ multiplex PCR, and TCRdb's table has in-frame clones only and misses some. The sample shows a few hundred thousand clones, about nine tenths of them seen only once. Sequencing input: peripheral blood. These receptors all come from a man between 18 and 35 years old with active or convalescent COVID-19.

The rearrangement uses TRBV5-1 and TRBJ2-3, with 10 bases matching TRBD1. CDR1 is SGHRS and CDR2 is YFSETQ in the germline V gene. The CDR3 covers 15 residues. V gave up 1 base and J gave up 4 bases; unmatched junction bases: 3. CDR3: CASSLPGQGSDTQYF. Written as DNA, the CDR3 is TGCGCCAGCAGCTTGCCGGGACAGGGGTCAGATACGCAGTATTTT.

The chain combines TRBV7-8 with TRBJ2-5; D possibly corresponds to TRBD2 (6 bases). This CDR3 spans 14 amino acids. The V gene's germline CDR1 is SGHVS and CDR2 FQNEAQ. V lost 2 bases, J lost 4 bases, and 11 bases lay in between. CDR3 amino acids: CASSLQRVGETQYF. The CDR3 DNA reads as TGTGCCAGCAGCTTACAGCGGGTTGGAGAGACCCAGTACTTC.

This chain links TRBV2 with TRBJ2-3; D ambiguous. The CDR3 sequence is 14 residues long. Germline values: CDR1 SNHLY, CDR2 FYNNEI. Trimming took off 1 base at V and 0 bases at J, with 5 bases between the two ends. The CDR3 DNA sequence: TGTGCCAGCAGTGAAGACAGAAGCACAGATACGCAGTATTTT. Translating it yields CASSEDRSTDTQYF.

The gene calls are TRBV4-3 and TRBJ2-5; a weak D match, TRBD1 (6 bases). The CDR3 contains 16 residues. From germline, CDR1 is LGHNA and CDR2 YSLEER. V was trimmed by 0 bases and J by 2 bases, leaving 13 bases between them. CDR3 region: CASSQDWDIGQETQYF. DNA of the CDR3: TGCGCCAGCAGCCAAGATTGGGACATAGGGCAAGAGACCCAGTACTTC.

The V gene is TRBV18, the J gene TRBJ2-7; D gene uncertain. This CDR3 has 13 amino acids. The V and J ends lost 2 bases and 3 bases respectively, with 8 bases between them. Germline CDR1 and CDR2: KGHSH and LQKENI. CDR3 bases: TGTGCCAGCTCACCAGAGGAGTACTACGAGCAGTACTTC. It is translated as CASSPEEYYEQYF.

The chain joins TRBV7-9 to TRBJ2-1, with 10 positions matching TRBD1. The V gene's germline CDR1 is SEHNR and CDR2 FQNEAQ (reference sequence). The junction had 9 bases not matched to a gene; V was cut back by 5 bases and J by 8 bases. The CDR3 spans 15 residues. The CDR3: CASSHRDRGLDEQFF. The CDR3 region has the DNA TGTGCCAGCAGCCACCGGGACAGGGGTTTAGATGAGCAGTTCTTC.

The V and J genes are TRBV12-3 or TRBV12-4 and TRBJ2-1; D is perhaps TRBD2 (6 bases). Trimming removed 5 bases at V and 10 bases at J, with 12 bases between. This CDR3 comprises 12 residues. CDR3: CASSPTGVEQFF. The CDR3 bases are TGTGCCAGCAGTCCCACGGGGGTGGAGCAGTTCTTC.

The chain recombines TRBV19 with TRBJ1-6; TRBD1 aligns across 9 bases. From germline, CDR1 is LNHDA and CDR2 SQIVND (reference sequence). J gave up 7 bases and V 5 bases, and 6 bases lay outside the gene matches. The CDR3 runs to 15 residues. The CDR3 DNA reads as TGTGCCAGTAGTGATTACAGGGGGCGAAATTCACCCCTCCACTTT. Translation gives CASSDYRGRNSPLHF.

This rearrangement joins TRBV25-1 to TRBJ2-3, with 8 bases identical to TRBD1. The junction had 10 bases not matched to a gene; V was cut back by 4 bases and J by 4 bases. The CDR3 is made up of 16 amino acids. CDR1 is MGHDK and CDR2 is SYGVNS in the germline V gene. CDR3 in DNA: TGTGCCAGCAGTGCCCTCAGGGGGCAGAGGGCAGATACGCAGTATTTT. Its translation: CASSALRGQRADTQYF.

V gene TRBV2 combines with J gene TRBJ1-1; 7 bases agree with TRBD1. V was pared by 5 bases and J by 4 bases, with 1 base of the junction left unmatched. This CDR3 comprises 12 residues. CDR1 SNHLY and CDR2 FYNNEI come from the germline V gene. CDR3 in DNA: TGTGCCAGCAGTTGGGACAGCACTGAAGCTTTCTTT. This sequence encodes CASSWDSTEAFF. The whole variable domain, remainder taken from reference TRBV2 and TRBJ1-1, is EPEVTQTPSHQVTQMGQEVILRCVPISNHLYFYWYRQILGQKVEFLVSFYNNEISEKSEIFDDQFSVERPDGSNFTLKIRSTKLEDSAMYFCASSWDSTEAFFGQGTRLTVV.

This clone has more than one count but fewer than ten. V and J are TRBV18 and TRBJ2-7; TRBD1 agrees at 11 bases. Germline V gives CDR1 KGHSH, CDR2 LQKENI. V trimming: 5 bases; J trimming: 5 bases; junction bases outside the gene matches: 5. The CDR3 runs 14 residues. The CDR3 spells CASSAGTGGDEQYF. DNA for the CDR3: TGTGCCAGCTCAGCGGGGACAGGGGGTGACGAGCAGTACTTC.

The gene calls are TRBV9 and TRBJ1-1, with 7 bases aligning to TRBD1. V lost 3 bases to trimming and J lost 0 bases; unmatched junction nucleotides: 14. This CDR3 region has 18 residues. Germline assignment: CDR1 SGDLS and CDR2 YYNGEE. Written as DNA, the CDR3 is TGTGCCAGCAGCGAGGGGAGCGCACCGGGACAGATGAACACTGAAGCTTTCTTT. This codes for CASSEGSAPGQMNTEAFF.

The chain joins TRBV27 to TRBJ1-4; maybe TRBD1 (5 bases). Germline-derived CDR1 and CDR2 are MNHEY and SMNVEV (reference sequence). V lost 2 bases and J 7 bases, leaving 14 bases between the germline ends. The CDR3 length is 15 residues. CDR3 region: CASSLGGTRSEKLFF. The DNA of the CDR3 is TGTGCCAGCAGTTTAGGGGGGACGCGGAGTGAAAAACTGTTTTTT.